This TCR beta chain was captured in a study of blood T cells in healthy people across ages. The wider study: About one barcoded beta molecule was captured per two T cells (by template switching).

As concerns this clonotype: Its antigen remains unknown. A junction boundary mismatches the germline segment, possibly from a read error.

Study-wide results and limits: There were more naive CD4+ cells and higher diversity in long-lived donors than in aged donors. Per million T cells, TCR beta diversity dropped about linearly as age rose.

For the second PCR, which ran for roughly 7 to 11 cycles, a sample-barcoded 5' primer and a J-beta primer mix were used. All samples gave at least 3 million CDR3-containing paired-end reads. TCRdb passed the 5' RACE reads through MiXCR, listing each CDR3 protein once. The sample includes fewer than 2,000,000 distinct CDR3 sequences, around 42% seen only once; the top ten take under 25%. The receptor's source is a human donor in good health. Source material: blood.

The CDR3 DNA reads as TGTGCCAGCAGCTTAGAGACAGGGAGAGAAGAGACCCAGTATTTC. It yields the protein CASSLETGREETQYF. The genes are TRBV7-8 and TRBJ2-7, with TRBD1 identical over 7 bases. The germline gives CDR1 SGHVS, CDR2 FQNEAQ. CDR3 size: 15 residues.